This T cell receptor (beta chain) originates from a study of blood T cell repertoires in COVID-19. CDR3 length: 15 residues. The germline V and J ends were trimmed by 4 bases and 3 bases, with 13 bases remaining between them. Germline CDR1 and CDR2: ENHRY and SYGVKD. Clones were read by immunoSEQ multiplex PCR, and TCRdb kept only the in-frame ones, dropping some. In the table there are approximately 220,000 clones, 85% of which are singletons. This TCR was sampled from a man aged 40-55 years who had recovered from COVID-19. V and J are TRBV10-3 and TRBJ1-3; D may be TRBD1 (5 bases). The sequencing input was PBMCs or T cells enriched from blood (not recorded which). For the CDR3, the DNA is TGTGCCATCAGTGTCGATTTCAGGGTTGGAAACACCATATATTTT. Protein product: CAISVDFRVGNTIYF.